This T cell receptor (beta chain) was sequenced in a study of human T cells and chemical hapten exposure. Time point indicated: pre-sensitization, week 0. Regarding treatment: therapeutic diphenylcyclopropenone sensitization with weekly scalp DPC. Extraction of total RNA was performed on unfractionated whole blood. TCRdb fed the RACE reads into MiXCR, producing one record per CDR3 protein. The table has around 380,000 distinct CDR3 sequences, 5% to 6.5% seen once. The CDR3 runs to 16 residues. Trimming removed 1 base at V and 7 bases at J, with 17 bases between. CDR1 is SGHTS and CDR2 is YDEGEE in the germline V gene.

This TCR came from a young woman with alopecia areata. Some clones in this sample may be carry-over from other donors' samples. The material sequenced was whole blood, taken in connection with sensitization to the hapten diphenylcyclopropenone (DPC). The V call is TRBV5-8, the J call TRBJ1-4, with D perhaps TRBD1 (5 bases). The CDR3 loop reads CASSLTKGRGSEKLFF. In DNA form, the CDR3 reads TGTGCCAGCAGCTTGACAAAGGGGAGGGGAAGTGAAAAACTGTTTTTT.